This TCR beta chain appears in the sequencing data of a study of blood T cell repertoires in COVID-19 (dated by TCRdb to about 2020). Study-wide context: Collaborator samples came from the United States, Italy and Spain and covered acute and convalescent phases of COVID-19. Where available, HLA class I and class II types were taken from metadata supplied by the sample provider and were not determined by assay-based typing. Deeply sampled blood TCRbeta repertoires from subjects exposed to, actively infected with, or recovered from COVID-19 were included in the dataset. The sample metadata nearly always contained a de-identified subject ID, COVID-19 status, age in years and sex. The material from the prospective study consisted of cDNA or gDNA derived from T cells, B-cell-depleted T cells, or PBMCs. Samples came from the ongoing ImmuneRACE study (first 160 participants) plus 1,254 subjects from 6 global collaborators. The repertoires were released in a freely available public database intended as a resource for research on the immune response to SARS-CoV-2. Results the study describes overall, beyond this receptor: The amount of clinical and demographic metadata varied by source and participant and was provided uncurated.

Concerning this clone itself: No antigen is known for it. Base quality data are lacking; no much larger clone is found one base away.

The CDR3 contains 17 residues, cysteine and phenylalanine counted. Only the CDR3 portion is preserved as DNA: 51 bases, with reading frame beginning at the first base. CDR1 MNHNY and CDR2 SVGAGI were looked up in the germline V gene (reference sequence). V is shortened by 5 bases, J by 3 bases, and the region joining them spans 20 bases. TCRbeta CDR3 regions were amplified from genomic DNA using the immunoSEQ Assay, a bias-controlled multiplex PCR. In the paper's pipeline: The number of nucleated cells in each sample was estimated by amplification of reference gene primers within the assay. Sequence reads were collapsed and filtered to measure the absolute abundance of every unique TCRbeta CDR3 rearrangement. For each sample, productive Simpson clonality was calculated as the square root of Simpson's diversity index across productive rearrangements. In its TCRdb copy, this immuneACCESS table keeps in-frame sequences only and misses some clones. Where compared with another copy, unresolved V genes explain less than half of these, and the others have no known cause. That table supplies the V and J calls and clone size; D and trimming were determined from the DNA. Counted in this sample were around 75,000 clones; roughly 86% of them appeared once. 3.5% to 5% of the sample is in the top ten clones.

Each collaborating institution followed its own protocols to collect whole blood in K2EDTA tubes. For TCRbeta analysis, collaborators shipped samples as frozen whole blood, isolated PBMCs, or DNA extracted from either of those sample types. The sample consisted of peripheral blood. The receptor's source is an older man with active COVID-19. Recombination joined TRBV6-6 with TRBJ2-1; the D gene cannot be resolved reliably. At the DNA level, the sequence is TGTGCCAGCAGTCGCCCCCGGGTGGGTTCCCTCTACAATGAGCAGTTCTTC. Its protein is CASSRPRVGSLYNEQFF.